Shown below are 26 T cell receptor beta chains from a single sample sequenced in a study of blood T cells in healthy people across ages (dated by TCRdb to 2015 to 2017). The library was prepared using 5' RACE. Sequencing used an Illumina HiSeq 2500. A second about 7 to 11 cycle PCR used a sample-barcoded 5' primer and a J-beta primer mix. TCRdb reworked the public reads: Q25 trimming with fastp, MiXCR clone assembly, productive beta chains retained. Rows with a matching CDR3 protein are joined into one entry that keeps the most common DNA and genes. This sample comprises around 850,000 distinct CDR3 sequences, 35% to 40% of them detected only once. Jointly, the top ten make up 10% to 15% of the sample. The sample comprised blood. Every receptor here comes from a young man in good health.

This clonotype was found many times. V usage is TRBV7-2 and J usage is TRBJ2-1, with TRBD1 as a possible D gene (5 bases). This CDR3 is built from 13 residues. CDR1 is SGHTA, CDR2 FQGNSA, per germline. V was clipped by 0 bases and J by 7 bases, with 7 bases between them. The DNA for the CDR3 is TGTGCCAGCAGCTTAGCTAAGGGGAATGAGCAGTTCTTC. This sequence encodes CASSLAKGNEQFF.

This clonotype was recorded a few times. This rearrangement joins TRBV20-1 to TRBJ1-5; D uncertain. CDR3 length: 12 residues. CDR1 is DFQATT and CDR2 is SNEGSKA in the germline V gene (reference sequence). Deletions cut 0 bases from V and 7 bases from J, with 7 bases between. CDR3 sequence (DNA): TGCAGTGCTAGAGAGGTTGGACAGCCCCAGCATTTT. It specifies CSAREVGQPQHF.

V is TRBV28 and J is TRBJ2-3; 8 bases map to TRBD2. This CDR3 spans 18 amino acids. Germline V gene sequence: CDR1 MDHEN, CDR2 SYDVKM. The V gene end was trimmed by 6 bases and the J gene end by 0 bases; junction bases not matched to a gene: 14. The CDR3 region is CASSPTDLSGTSTDTQYF. As DNA, the CDR3 is TGTGCCAGCAGCCCCACCGACCTTAGCGGGACTAGCACAGATACGCAGTATTTT.

This clonotype has only a few counts. V gene TRBV20-1 combines with J gene TRBJ2-5; D gene unclear. The CDR3 consists of 15 residues. The germline gives CDR1 DFQATT, CDR2 SNEGSKA (reference sequence). Trimming removed 0 bases from V and 2 bases from J, with 13 bases in between. CDR3 region: CSARDLSDAQETQYF. The DNA of the CDR3 is TGCAGTGCTAGAGACCTTTCGGACGCGCAAGAGACCCAGTACTTC.

With regard to this clonotype: Here the CDR3 omits its conserved ending phenylalanine or tryptophan, so a read error is the likely source. The gene calls are TRBV20-1 and TRBJ1-1; possible D gene TRBD1, 6 bases. CDR3 length: 13 residues. Trimming removed 5 bases from V and 1 base from J, with 11 bases in between. Germline CDR1 reads DFQATT; CDR2 reads SNEGSKA (reference sequence). CDR3 region: CSASGTQNTEAFL. The CDR3 bases are TGCAGTGCTTCCGGGACACAGAACACTGAAGCTTTCCTT.

This clonotype was observed a few times. This chain joins TRBV28 and TRBJ2-7, with 8 bases lining up with TRBD1. Looked up from germline, CDR1 is MDHEN and CDR2 is SYDVKM. With V trimmed by 6 bases and J by 5 bases, 12 bases remained unmatched. CDR3 length equals 15 residues. CDR3 nucleotide sequence: TGTGCCAGCAGCACCCAAGACAGGGGATTGAACGAGCAGTACTTC. Amino acids: CASSTQDRGLNEQYF.

As to this clonotype: Given a much more abundant clone one base away, this may be a read error. The chain uses TRBV5-1 and TRBJ1-2; D is ambiguous. CDR1 and CDR2 from the germline V gene are SGHRS and YFSETQ. The CDR3 is made up of 15 amino acids. In DNA, the CDR3 is TGCGTCAGCAGCCAGGACCTAAACTCCAACTATGGCTACACCTTC. Its translation: CVSSQDLNSNYGYTF.

The V and J genes are TRBV12-3 or TRBV12-4 and TRBJ1-1; a possible D gene is TRBD1 (5 bases). The CDR3 length is 14 residues. The germline V and J ends were trimmed by 4 bases and 1 base, with 10 bases remaining between them. The CDR3 nucleotides are TGTGCCAGCAGTTCGGGACTCGAGAACACTGAAGCTTTCTTT. Protein sequence: CASSSGLENTEAFF.

This clonotype appeared many times. The chain employs TRBV12-3 or TRBV12-4 and TRBJ2-7, with a weak D call TRBD2 (7 bases). The CDR3 is 14 residues long. V lost 4 bases to trimming and J lost 3 bases, with 13 bases between them. This CDR3 is CASSWGGANYEQYF. DNA of the CDR3: TGTGCCAGCAGTTGGGGGGGGGCGAACTACGAGCAGTACTTC.

As concerns this clonotype: Given a much more abundant clone one base away, this may be a read error. This rearrangement joins TRBV12-3 or TRBV12-4 to TRBJ2-1; D remains unclear. The DNA end lines up better with TRBJ2-7; the J call may be wrong. The CDR3 length is 14 residues. Here the CDR3 reads CATRSGSSYNEQYF. CDR3 coding DNA: TGTGCCACTAGATCAGGTAGCTCCTACAATGAGCAGTACTTC.

V gene TRBV7-2 combines with J gene TRBJ2-1; D gene ambiguous. The better agreement between TRBJ2-7 and the DNA end casts doubt on the J call. The CDR3 extends over 15 amino acids. CDR1 SGHTA and CDR2 FQGNSA come from the germline V gene. The CDR3 bases are TGTGCCAGCAGCTTAGGGTTACAGTCCTACAATGAGCAGTACTTC. Protein sequence: CASSLGLQSYNEQYF.

The chain combines TRBV6-2 or TRBV6-3 with TRBJ2-5; D gene ambiguous. Germline V gene lookup returns CDR1 MNHEY and CDR2 SVGEGT. Trimming stripped 5 bases from V and 2 bases from J, with 6 bases between. The CDR3 covers 12 residues. The CDR3 bases are TGTGCCAGCAGTACCGTACAAGAGACCCAGTACTTC. Encoded protein: CASSTVQETQYF.

On this clonotype itself: A much larger clone differs from this one at a single base, so this may be a read error. The chain recombines TRBV29-1 with TRBJ2-3; D not resolved. Germline V gene sequence: CDR1 SQVTM, CDR2 ANQGSEA. The CDR3 sequence is 14 residues long. V was cut by 7 bases and J by 1 base, with 15 bases left in between. CDR3 nucleotide sequence: TGCAGCGAGGTTGGCAGGTCTGGCACAGATACGCAGTATTTT. Translating gives CSEVGRSGTDTQYF.

This clonotype was observed at least ten times. The rearrangement joins TRBV4-1 to TRBJ2-5, with D tentatively TRBD1 (6 bases). The germline V gene encodes CDR1 MGHRA and CDR2 YSYEKL. This CDR3 spans 13 amino acids. The V gene lost 6 bases and the J gene lost 5 bases, with 13 bases spanning the gap. The CDR3 reads CASSPQGWETQYF. CDR3 nucleotide sequence: TGCGCCAGCAGTCCCCAGGGGTGGGAGACCCAGTACTTC.

The chain couples TRBV30 to TRBJ1-2, with 7 bases matching TRBD1. CDR1 is GTSNPN, CDR2 SVGIG, per germline (reference sequence). The CDR3 runs to 13 residues. V shed 5 bases and J 4 bases; nucleotides not matched to a gene: 7. Here the CDR3 DNA reads TGTGCCTGGGGGAGGGACAGACCCTATGGCTACACCTTC. This encodes CAWGRDRPYGYTF.

Here the CDR3 DNA reads TGTGCCAGCAGTTATGGCGGGGGACGGAACAATGAGCAGTACTTC. This gives the protein CASSYGGGRNNEQYF. V gene TRBV28 combines with J gene TRBJ2-5; 7 bases are a match to TRBD2. This CDR3 spans 15 amino acids. J was trimmed by 11 bases and V by 4 bases; bases with no gene match: 16. The germline V gene has CDR1 MDHEN and CDR2 SYDVKM.

This clonotype was detected a few times. CDR3 sequence reads: CASSLVPGRVGSYEQYF. The CDR3, as DNA: TGTGCCAGCAGCTTAGTCCCGGGCAGGGTAGGCTCCTACGAGCAGTACTTC. J is TRBJ2-7 and V is TRBV11-2, with D possibly being TRBD1 (5 bases). V shed 1 base and J shed 0 bases, with 16 bases lying between them. This CDR3 has 17 amino acids. Germline-derived CDR1 and CDR2 are SGHAT and FQNNGV.

The chain combines TRBV5-1 with TRBJ1-1; 10 bases line up with TRBD1. The length of the CDR3 is 16 residues. Germline V gives CDR1 SGHRS, CDR2 YFSETQ. J lost 2 bases, V lost 1 base, and 5 bases had no gene match. The CDR3 here is CASSLSGQGINTEAFF. Written as DNA, the CDR3 is TGCGCCAGCAGCTTGTCGGGACAGGGGATCAACACTGAAGCTTTCTTT.

On this clonotype itself: A much larger clone differs by one base, so this may be a read error. The rearrangement uses TRBV20-1 and TRBJ2-1; D might be TRBD1 (5 bases). TRBJ2-7 explains the end of the DNA better; the J call may be wrong. The CDR3 covers 19 residues. The germline V gene encodes CDR1 DFQATT and CDR2 SNEGSKA (reference sequence). The CDR3 loop is CSARDHEGQGQSSYNEQYF. The DNA of the CDR3 is TGCAGTGCTAGGGACCACGAAGGGCAGGGCCAAAGCTCCTACAATGAGCAGTACTTC.

This rearrangement joins TRBV7-8 to TRBJ2-7, with a tentative D call TRBD1 (5 bases). Germline CDR1 reads SGHVS; CDR2 reads FQNEAQ. The CDR3 is 16 residues long. Trimming stripped 2 bases from V and 5 bases from J, with 19 bases between. CDR3 nucleotides: TGTGCCAGCAGCTTAAGGGTCAGGGCAGGGTATCACGAGCAGTACTTC. Amino acid sequence: CASSLRVRAGYHEQYF.

The rearrangement uses TRBV29-1 and TRBJ1-5, with D possibly being TRBD1 (6 bases). The germline CDR1 and CDR2 sequences are SQVTM and ANQGSEA. The V gene lost 5 bases and the J gene lost 2 bases, with 13 bases spanning the gap. The CDR3 consists of 14 residues. The CDR3 loop reads CSVSTGMGNQPQHF. The CDR3 nucleotides are TGCAGCGTTTCAACAGGGATGGGCAATCAGCCCCAGCATTTT.

This clonotype was observed a few times. The V and J genes are TRBV4-1 and TRBJ1-2; tentatively, D is TRBD1 (5 bases). The CDR3 totals 14 residues. Germline V gene data show CDR1 as MGHRA and CDR2 as YSYEKL. V was shortened by 0 bases and J by 4 bases, with 9 bases between the two germline ends. The CDR3 bases are TGCGCCAGCAGCCAAGAAAACGGGGCCTATGGCTACACCTTC. Translation: CASSQENGAYGYTF.

This clonotype was seen once. The chain has TRBV2 and TRBJ1-1; D might be TRBD1 (6 bases). Germline CDR1 SNHLY, CDR2 FYNNEI. The CDR3 is made up of 11 amino acids. Trimming took off 7 bases at V and 9 bases at J, with 12 bases between the two ends. The CDR3 spells CASKEGTKAFF. The CDR3 DNA is TGTGCCAGCAAAGAGGGGACAAAAGCTTTCTTT.

This sequence joins TRBV11-2 and TRBJ2-2, with D tentatively TRBD2 (6 bases). V was shortened by 2 bases and J by 5 bases, with 18 bases between the two germline ends. The CDR3 is 17 residues long. Germline V lookup: CDR1 SGHAT, CDR2 FQNNGV. CDR3 region: CASSLNLAGPGTGELFF. The DNA for the CDR3 is TGTGCCAGCAGCTTAAACTTGGCGGGACCGGGGACCGGGGAGCTGTTTTTT.

The V and J genes are TRBV19 and TRBJ1-1; 9 nucleotides match TRBD1. The CDR3 has 14 residues. Trimming cost V 3 bases and J 5 bases; bases outside gene matches: 4. Germline-derived CDR1 and CDR2 are LNHDA and SQIVND (reference sequence). The CDR3 loop reads CASSIRQGGTEAFF. CDR3 coding DNA: TGTGCCAGTAGTATCCGACAGGGGGGTACTGAAGCTTTCTTT.

A few counts support this clonotype. CDR3 sequence (DNA): TGCGCCAGCAGCCAAGGATCGGGGATGGTCTACGAGCAGTACTTC. Translated: CASSQGSGMVYEQYF. This sequence joins TRBV4-3 and TRBJ2-7, with D perhaps TRBD2 (5 bases). Germline V gene lookup returns CDR1 LGHNA and CDR2 YSLEER. The CDR3 sequence is 15 residues long. The germline V and J ends were trimmed by 1 base and 3 bases, with 13 bases remaining between them.